This is a list of T cell receptor beta chains from one sample in a study of graft-versus-host responses after intestinal transplantation. Their antigens are not known. The table came from immunoSEQ multiplex PCR; TCRdb's copy has only in-frame clones and leaves some out. The data contain 85,000 to 90,000 clones, around four fifths of them singletons. The specimen comprised unstimulated CD8+ T cells sorted from spleen or lymph node cells, sampled before intestinal transplant. All receptors come from a human donor who received an intestinal transplant. Each CDR3 is given with its conserved first and last residue. The D gene is left open where the match is weak. The size field is filled for only some rows; it gives once, few, many or a size class.

CDR3nt: TGTGCCAGTAGTGCGTGGGGGATTCCTAACTATGGCTACACCTTC
CDR3aa: CASSAWGIPNYGYTF
v_gene: TRBV19
j_gene: TRBJ1-2
abundance: -
len: 15
d_gene: -

CDR3nt: TGTGCCAGCAGTTACTCGACCGACTCCCACGAGCAGTACTTC
CDR3aa: CASSYSTDSHEQYF
v_gene: TRBV6-5
j_gene: TRBJ2-7
abundance: -
len: 14
d_gene: -

CDR3nt: TGCGCCAGTGGGACTAGCGGGGGGTTAAGCTACGAGCAGTACTTC
CDR3aa: CASGTSGGLSYEQYF
v_gene: TRBV10-2
j_gene: TRBJ2-7
abundance: -
len: 15
d_gene: TRBD2

CDR3nt: TGTGCCAGCAGTTTGTCCAGGGCCCACGAGCAGTACTTC
CDR3aa: CASSLSRAHEQYF
v_gene: TRBV6-5
j_gene: TRBJ2-7
abundance: -
len: 13
d_gene: -

CDR3nt: TGTGCCATCAGAGACAGGGCTGGGGCCAACGTCCTGACTTTC
CDR3aa: CAIRDRAGANVLTF
v_gene: TRBV10-3
j_gene: TRBJ2-6
abundance: few
len: 14
d_gene: TRBD1

CDR3nt: TGTGCCAGCAGTGTAACAGGGAACACTGAAGCTTTCTTT
CDR3aa: CASSVTGNTEAFF
v_gene: TRBV27
j_gene: TRBJ1-1
abundance: -
len: 13
d_gene: -

CDR3nt: TGCGCCAGCAGCAACACAGATACGCAGTATTTT
CDR3aa: CASSNTDTQYF
v_gene: TRBV5-1
j_gene: TRBJ2-3
abundance: -
len: 11
d_gene: -

CDR3nt: TGTGCCAGTAGTATGGGCGCGGGGAGGGCATACGAGCAGTACTTC
CDR3aa: CASSMGAGRAYEQYF
v_gene: TRBV19
j_gene: TRBJ2-7
abundance: once
len: 15
d_gene: TRBD2

CDR3nt: TGTGCCAGCAGTGTTGCGACGGGTTCCTACGAGCAGTACTTC
CDR3aa: CASSVATGSYEQYF
v_gene: TRBV25-1
j_gene: TRBJ2-7
abundance: -
len: 14
d_gene: -

CDR3nt: TGTGCCAGCAGCCTCGGGATCTATGGCTACACCTTC
CDR3aa: CASSLGIYGYTF
v_gene: TRBV5-8
j_gene: TRBJ1-2
abundance: -
len: 12
d_gene: -

CDR3nt: TGCGCCAGCAGCCGAGACAGGGGGCAAGACGAGCAGTACTTC
CDR3aa: CASSRDRGQDEQYF
v_gene: TRBV4-1
j_gene: TRBJ2-7
abundance: -
len: 14
d_gene: TRBD1

CDR3nt: TGTGCCAGCAGTTACCTAGCGATTTACGAGCAGTACTTC
CDR3aa: CASSYLAIYEQYF
v_gene: TRBV6-6
j_gene: TRBJ2-7
abundance: -
len: 13
d_gene: -

CDR3nt: TGTGCCAGCAGCTCCGGGGGCTCCTACGAGCAGTACTTC
CDR3aa: CASSSGGSYEQYF
v_gene: TRBV11-3
j_gene: TRBJ2-7
abundance: few
len: 13
d_gene: -

CDR3nt: TGTGCCAGCAGCCCCCGGACAGGGTACACTGAAGCTTTCTTT
CDR3aa: CASSPRTGYTEAFF
v_gene: TRBV11-1
j_gene: TRBJ1-1
abundance: -
len: 14
d_gene: TRBD1

CDR3nt: TGCGCCAGCGACCCCGGACAGGGATCTTTCTACGAGCAGTACTTC
CDR3aa: CASDPGQGSFYEQYF
v_gene: TRBV5-1
j_gene: TRBJ2-7
abundance: -
len: 15
d_gene: TRBD1

CDR3nt: TGCGCCAGCAGCCAAGTTAGCGTCCCTGCCTACGAGCAGTACTTC
CDR3aa: CASSQVSVPAYEQYF
v_gene: TRBV4-1
j_gene: TRBJ2-7
abundance: -
len: 15
d_gene: -

CDR3nt: TGCGCCAGCAGCCAAGAAGAACTTCAAGGCTACACCTTC
CDR3aa: CASSQEELQGYTF
v_gene: TRBV4-1
j_gene: TRBJ1-2
abundance: -
len: 13
d_gene: -

CDR3nt: TGTGCCAGCAGTGAAGGCGGGGGCTATTACGAGCAGTACTTC
CDR3aa: CASSEGGGYYEQYF
v_gene: TRBV6-1
j_gene: TRBJ2-7
abundance: -
len: 14
d_gene: -

CDR3nt: TGTGCCAGCAGTTCTACTGGGGCGCTGAATTCACCCCTCCACTTT
CDR3aa: CASSSTGALNSPLHF
v_gene: TRBV6-6
j_gene: TRBJ1-6
abundance: -
len: 15
d_gene: -

CDR3nt: TGTGCCAGCAGTGCTGGCTTGTACAATGAGCAGTTCTTC
CDR3aa: CASSAGLYNEQFF
v_gene: TRBV27
j_gene: TRBJ2-1
abundance: once
len: 13
d_gene: -

CDR3nt: TGTGCCAGCAGTGGACAGGGAGAAACGTACGAGCAGTACTTC
CDR3aa: CASSGQGETYEQYF
v_gene: TRBV2
j_gene: TRBJ2-7
abundance: few
len: 14
d_gene: TRBD1

CDR3nt: TGTGCCAGCAGTTACTCGGGGCGTGCGGGAGTGAATGAGCAGTTCTTC
CDR3aa: CASSYSGRAGVNEQFF
v_gene: TRBV6-5
j_gene: TRBJ2-1
abundance: -
len: 16
d_gene: TRBD2

CDR3nt: TGTGCCACCAGCAGAGCGGGGTACGAGCAGTTCTTC
CDR3aa: CATSRAGYEQFF
v_gene: TRBV15
j_gene: TRBJ2-1
abundance: -
len: 12
d_gene: -

CDR3nt: TGCGCCAGCAGCCATCCAAACGGCGCGGGGGGAGGGGAGACCCAGTACTTC
CDR3aa: CASSHPNGAGGGETQYF
v_gene: TRBV4-1
j_gene: TRBJ2-5
abundance: -
len: 17
d_gene: TRBD2

CDR3nt: TGTGCCAGCAGCAAAGAGGCTCCCTGGACAGGGCTCAATCAGCCCCAGCATTTT
CDR3aa: CASSKEAPWTGLNQPQHF
v_gene: TRBV21-1
j_gene: TRBJ1-5
abundance: once
len: 18
d_gene: -

CDR3nt: TGTGCCAGCAAGGCAGGGGCCGGGGGCTACGAGCAGTACTTC
CDR3aa: CASKAGAGGYEQYF
v_gene: TRBV6-5
j_gene: TRBJ2-7
abundance: -
len: 14
d_gene: -

CDR3nt: TGTGCCAGCAGTTACTCGAACCTAGCGGGCACAGATACGCAGTATTTT
CDR3aa: CASSYSNLAGTDTQYF
v_gene: TRBV6-5
j_gene: TRBJ2-3
abundance: -
len: 16
d_gene: TRBD2

CDR3nt: TGTGCCAGCAGCTCGGGACAGCTCCTCTCCTACGAGCAGTACTTC
CDR3aa: CASSSGQLLSYEQYF
v_gene: TRBV6-1
j_gene: TRBJ2-7
abundance: -
len: 15
d_gene: TRBD1

CDR3nt: TGTGCCAGCGAGGGACTAGTCACTAATGAGCAGTTCTTC
CDR3aa: CASEGLVTNEQFF
v_gene: TRBV2
j_gene: TRBJ2-1
abundance: -
len: 13
d_gene: TRBD2

CDR3nt: TGTGCCAGCAGTGAGTTAGGGGTGGCCTATAATTCACCCCTCCACTTT
CDR3aa: CASSELGVAYNSPLHF
v_gene: TRBV6-1
j_gene: TRBJ1-6
abundance: -
len: 16
d_gene: -

CDR3nt: TGTGCCAGCAGTTACGTAGGGCATCAAGAGACCCAGTACTTC
CDR3aa: CASSYVGHQETQYF
v_gene: TRBV6-5
j_gene: TRBJ2-5
abundance: -
len: 14
d_gene: -

CDR3nt: TGTGCCAGCAGTTTGTATCAGGGGGTAGACGAGCAGTACTTC
CDR3aa: CASSLYQGVDEQYF
v_gene: TRBV28
j_gene: TRBJ2-7
abundance: -
len: 14
d_gene: TRBD1

CDR3nt: TGTGCCAGCAGTGAGTCGGGGACAGGGATATACGAGCAGTACTTC
CDR3aa: CASSESGTGIYEQYF
v_gene: TRBV2
j_gene: TRBJ2-7
abundance: -
len: 15
d_gene: TRBD1

CDR3nt: TGTGCCAGCAGCTCGGACAGGCACTCCTACGAGCAGTACTTC
CDR3aa: CASSSDRHSYEQYF
v_gene: TRBV5-4
j_gene: TRBJ2-7
abundance: few
len: 14
d_gene: TRBD1

CDR3nt: TGTGCCAGCAGCTTAGGGCCAGGGCTGGAGACCCAGTACTTC
CDR3aa: CASSLGPGLETQYF
v_gene: TRBV11-2
j_gene: TRBJ2-5
abundance: few
len: 14
d_gene: -

CDR3nt: TGTGCCAGCAGCTATACTAGCGGCTACGAGCAGTACTTC
CDR3aa: CASSYTSGYEQYF
v_gene: TRBV27
j_gene: TRBJ2-7
abundance: -
len: 13
d_gene: TRBD2

CDR3nt: TGTGCCAGCAGTTTGGCGCGGGGGTTGGAGACCCAGTACTTC
CDR3aa: CASSLARGLETQYF
v_gene: TRBV27
j_gene: TRBJ2-5
abundance: few
len: 14
d_gene: TRBD2

CDR3nt: TGTGCCAGCAGTTACTCTACTAGCGGGGGAGAGACCCAGTACTTC
CDR3aa: CASSYSTSGGETQYF
v_gene: TRBV6-5
j_gene: TRBJ2-5
abundance: -
len: 15
d_gene: TRBD2

CDR3nt: TGTGCCAGCAGCTCAACCCCCACGGAGACTGAAGCTTTCTTT
CDR3aa: CASSSTPTETEAFF
v_gene: TRBV7-6
j_gene: TRBJ1-1
abundance: -
len: 14
d_gene: -

CDR3nt: TGTGCCAGCAGCACCACAGGGGGCAATGAGCAGTTCTTC
CDR3aa: CASSTTGGNEQFF
v_gene: TRBV11-3
j_gene: TRBJ2-1
abundance: -
len: 13
d_gene: TRBD1

CDR3nt: TGTGCCAGCAGCATCCTAGCGGGGGGACCCGGGGAGCTGTTTTTT
CDR3aa: CASSILAGGPGELFF
v_gene: TRBV11-3
j_gene: TRBJ2-2
abundance: -
len: 15
d_gene: TRBD2

CDR3nt: TGTGCCAGCAGCTTACAAGGACAGGGGGACACCGGGGAGCTGTTTTTT
CDR3aa: CASSLQGQGDTGELFF
v_gene: TRBV11-2
j_gene: TRBJ2-2
abundance: -
len: 16
d_gene: TRBD1

CDR3nt: TGTGCCAGCAGTTACCGCCGATTAGGGGTTGGTGAAGCTTTCTTT
CDR3aa: CASSYRRLGVGEAFF
v_gene: TRBV6-5
j_gene: TRBJ1-1
abundance: -
len: 15
d_gene: -

CDR3nt: TGTGCCAGCTCACCTTCCCCGAAAAGATGGACAGGGACTTTTTATTGGAACATTCAGTACTTC
CDR3aa: CASSPSPKRWTGTFYWNIQYF
v_gene: TRBV18
j_gene: TRBJ2-4
abundance: -
len: 21
d_gene: TRBD1

CDR3nt: TGTGCCAGCAGCTCCCTTGCTGTTTGGGGAAACATTCAGTACTTC
CDR3aa: CASSSLAVWGNIQYF
v_gene: TRBV13
j_gene: TRBJ2-4
abundance: -
len: 15
d_gene: -

CDR3nt: TGCGCCAGCAGCCAAGTCGGGACGGCAGATACGCAGTATTTT
CDR3aa: CASSQVGTADTQYF
v_gene: TRBV4-1
j_gene: TRBJ2-3
abundance: -
len: 14
d_gene: -

CDR3nt: TGTGCCAGCAGCTTAGGTTTCCCATCCTACGAGCAGTACTTC
CDR3aa: CASSLGFPSYEQYF
v_gene: TRBV11-3
j_gene: TRBJ2-7
abundance: -
len: 14
d_gene: -

CDR3nt: TGTGCCAGCAGTGACTCGAATCTGGCCCTAGCTGGAAACACCATATATTTT
CDR3aa: CASSDSNLALAGNTIYF
v_gene: TRBV6-4
j_gene: TRBJ1-3
abundance: once
len: 17
d_gene: -

CDR3nt: TGCGCCAGCAGCTTGACTAGCGGGAGGGTCAATGAGCAGTTCTTC
CDR3aa: CASSLTSGRVNEQFF
v_gene: TRBV5-1
j_gene: TRBJ2-1
abundance: -
len: 15
d_gene: TRBD2

CDR3nt: TGTGCCAGCAGTGGCCAGGGCTCTGGAAACACCATATATTTT
CDR3aa: CASSGQGSGNTIYF
v_gene: TRBV2
j_gene: TRBJ1-3
abundance: few
len: 14
d_gene: -

CDR3nt: TGTGCCAGTAGTCCCCGGTTGTACCAAGAGACCCAGTACTTC
CDR3aa: CASSPRLYQETQYF
v_gene: TRBV19
j_gene: TRBJ2-5
abundance: -
len: 14
d_gene: -

CDR3nt: TGTGCCAGCAGCTTAGGCTTTAGCAATCAGCCCCAGCATTTT
CDR3aa: CASSLGFSNQPQHF
v_gene: TRBV11-2
j_gene: TRBJ1-5
abundance: -
len: 14
d_gene: -